This T cell receptor beta chain was identified in a study of T cells expressing NK-cell markers. Study-wide context: Sorted CD3+CD56-NKG2C+, CD3+CD56+NKG2C+ and CD3+CD56+NKG2C- T cells supplied the TCR beta repertoires. Eight donors were sequenced, seven testing HCMV-seropositive and one testing seronegative.

The cDNA for TCR beta came from 5'RACE template switching with UMIs. Following a re-call of the 5' RACE reads, TCRdb has one entry per CDR3 protein and lacks DNA. Its table lists 300,000 to 450,000 distinct CDR3 sequences. This CDR3 region has 14 residues. Germline CDR1 SGHRS, CDR2 YFSETQ. This TCR was recovered from a man aged 18 to 69 in good health. The chain joins TRBV5-1 to TRBJ1-2. Input material: blood T cells: a sorted CD56 or NKG2C T cell subset, CD4+ or CD8+ T cells, or bulk PBMC T cells (not recorded which). CDR3 sequence reads: CASSLVEGFYGYTF.